What follows describes a single TCR beta chain. The data originate from a study of OX40 agonist ivuxolimab in advanced cancers. Germline V gene lookup returns CDR1 GTSNPN and CDR2 SVGIG (reference sequence). The germline V and J ends were trimmed by 2 bases and 6 bases, with 11 bases remaining between them. The CDR3 extends over 13 amino acids. The table came from immunoSEQ multiplex PCR; TCRdb's copy has only in-frame clones and leaves some out. Of more than 45,000 clones listed, roughly 85% are singletons. J is TRBJ1-5 and V is TRBV30, with D perhaps matching TRBD1 (5 bases). Sequences were derived from CD4+ or CD8+ T cells sorted from blood, sampled in a trial of the OX40 agonist ivuxolimab. The receptor comes from an adult with an advanced solid tumor such as melanoma, head and neck, liver or kidney cancer. CDR3: CAWSSGLGQPQHF. The DNA for the CDR3 is TGTGCCTGGAGTTCAGGGTTGGGTCAGCCCCAGCATTTT.